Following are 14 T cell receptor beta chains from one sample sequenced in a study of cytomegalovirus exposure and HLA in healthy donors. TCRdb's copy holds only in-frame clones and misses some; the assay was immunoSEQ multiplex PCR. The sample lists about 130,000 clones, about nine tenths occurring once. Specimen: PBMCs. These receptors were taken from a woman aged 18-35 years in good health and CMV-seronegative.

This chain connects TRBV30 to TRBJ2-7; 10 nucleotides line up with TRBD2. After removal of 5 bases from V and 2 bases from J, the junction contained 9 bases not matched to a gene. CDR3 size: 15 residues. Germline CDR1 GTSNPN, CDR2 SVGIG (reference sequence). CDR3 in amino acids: CAWATGLARTYEQYF. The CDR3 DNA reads TGTGCCTGGGCCACGGGACTAGCGCGCACCTACGAGCAGTACTTC. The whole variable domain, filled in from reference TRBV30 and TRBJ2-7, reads SQTIHQWPATLVQPVGSPLSLECTVEGTSNPNLYWYRQAAGRGLQLLFYSVGIGQISSEVPQNLSASRPQDRQFILSSKKLLLSDSGFYLCAWATGLARTYEQYFGPGTRLTVT.

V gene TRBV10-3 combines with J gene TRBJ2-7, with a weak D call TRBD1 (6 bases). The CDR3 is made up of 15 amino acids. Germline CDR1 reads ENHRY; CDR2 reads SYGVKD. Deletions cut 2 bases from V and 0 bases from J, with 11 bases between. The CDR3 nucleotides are TGTGCCATCAGTGAGGGACAGAGTAGCTCCTACGAGCAGTACTTC. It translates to CAISEGQSSSYEQYF.

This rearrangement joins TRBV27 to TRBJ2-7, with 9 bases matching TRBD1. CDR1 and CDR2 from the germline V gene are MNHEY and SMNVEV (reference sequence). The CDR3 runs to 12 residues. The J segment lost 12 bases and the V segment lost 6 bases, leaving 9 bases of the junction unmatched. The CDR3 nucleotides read TGTGCCAGCAGCAGCCGGGACAGGGCTCCGTACTTC. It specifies CASSSRDRAPYF.

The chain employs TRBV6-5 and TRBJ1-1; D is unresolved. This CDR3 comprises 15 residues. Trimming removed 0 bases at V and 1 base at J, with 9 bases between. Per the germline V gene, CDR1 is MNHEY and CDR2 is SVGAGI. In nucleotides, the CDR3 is TGTGCCAGCAGTTACTCGAAACGGGGGAACACTGAAGCTTTCTTT. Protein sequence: CASSYSKRGNTEAFF.

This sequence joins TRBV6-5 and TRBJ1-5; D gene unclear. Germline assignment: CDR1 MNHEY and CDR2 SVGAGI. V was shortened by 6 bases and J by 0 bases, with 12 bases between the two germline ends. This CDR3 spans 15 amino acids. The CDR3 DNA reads TGTGCCAGCAGGGCAGGACTAACTAGCAATCAGCCCCAGCATTTT. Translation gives CASRAGLTSNQPQHF.

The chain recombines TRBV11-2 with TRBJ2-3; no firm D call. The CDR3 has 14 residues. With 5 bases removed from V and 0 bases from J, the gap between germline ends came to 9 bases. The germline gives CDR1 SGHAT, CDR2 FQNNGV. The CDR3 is CASSLRPSTDTQYF. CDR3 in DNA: TGTGCCAGCAGCCTGAGGCCCAGCACAGATACGCAGTATTTT. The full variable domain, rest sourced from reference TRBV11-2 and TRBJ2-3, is EAGVAQSPRYKIIEKRQSVAFWCNPISGHATLYWYQQILGQGPKLLIQFQNNGVVDDSQLPKDRFSAERLKGVDSTLKIQPAKLEDSAVYLCASSLRPSTDTQYFGPGTRLTVL.

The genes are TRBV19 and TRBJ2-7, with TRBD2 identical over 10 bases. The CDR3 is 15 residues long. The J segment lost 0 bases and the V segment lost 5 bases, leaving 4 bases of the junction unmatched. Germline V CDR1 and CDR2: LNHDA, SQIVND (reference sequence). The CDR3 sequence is CASSSGLAASYEQYF. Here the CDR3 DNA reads TGTGCCAGTAGTTCCGGACTAGCGGCCTCCTACGAGCAGTACTTC.

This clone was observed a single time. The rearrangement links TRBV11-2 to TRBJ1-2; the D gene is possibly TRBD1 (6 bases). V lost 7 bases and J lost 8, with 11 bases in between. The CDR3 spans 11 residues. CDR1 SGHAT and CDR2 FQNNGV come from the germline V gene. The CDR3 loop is CASTRDTGYTF. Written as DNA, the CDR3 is TGTGCCAGCACAAGGGACACCGGCTACACCTTC.

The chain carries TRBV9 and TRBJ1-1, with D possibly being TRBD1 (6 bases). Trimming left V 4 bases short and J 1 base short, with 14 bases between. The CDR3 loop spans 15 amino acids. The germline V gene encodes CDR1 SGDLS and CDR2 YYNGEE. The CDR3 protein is CASSPRGAGNTEAFF. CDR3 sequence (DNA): TGTGCCAGCAGCCCCAGGGGCGCCGGGAACACTGAAGCTTTCTTT.

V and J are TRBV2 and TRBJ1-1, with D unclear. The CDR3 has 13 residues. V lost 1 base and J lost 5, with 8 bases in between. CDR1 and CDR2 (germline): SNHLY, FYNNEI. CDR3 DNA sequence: TGTGCCAGCAGTGAAGGGGAGGTGACTGAAGCTTTCTTT. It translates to CASSEGEVTEAFF.

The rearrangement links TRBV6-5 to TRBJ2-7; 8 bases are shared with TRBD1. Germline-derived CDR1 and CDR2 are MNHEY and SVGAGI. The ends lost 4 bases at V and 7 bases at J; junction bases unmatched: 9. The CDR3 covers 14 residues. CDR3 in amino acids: CASSSQGALREQYF. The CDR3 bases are TGTGCCAGCAGTTCGCAGGGGGCGCTTCGGGAGCAGTACTTC.

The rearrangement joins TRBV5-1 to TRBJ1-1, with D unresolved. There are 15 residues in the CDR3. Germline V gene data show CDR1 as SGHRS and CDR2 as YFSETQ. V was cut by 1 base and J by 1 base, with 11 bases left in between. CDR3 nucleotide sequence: TGCGCCAGCAGCTTGTCAGGAGGAAAGAACACTGAAGCTTTCTTT. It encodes CASSLSGGKNTEAFF.

The CDR3 spells CASSFDLRDRGETQYF. For the CDR3, the DNA is TGTGCCAGCAGCTTCGACCTCCGGGACAGGGGAGAGACCCAGTACTTC. The chain couples TRBV11-3 to TRBJ2-5; 10 bases map to TRBD1. CDR1 and CDR2 (germline): SGHNT, YENEEA. This CDR3 is 16 amino acids long. V dropped 3 bases and J dropped 4; count of bases not matched to a gene: 8. Using reference TRBV11-3 and TRBJ2-5 for the parts outside the CDR3, the full variable domain is EAGVVQSPRYKIIEKKQPVAFWCNPISGHNTLYWYLQNLGQGPELLIRYENEEAVDDSQLPKDRFSAERLKGVDSTLKIQPAELGDSAVYLCASSFDLRDRGETQYFGPGTRLLVL.

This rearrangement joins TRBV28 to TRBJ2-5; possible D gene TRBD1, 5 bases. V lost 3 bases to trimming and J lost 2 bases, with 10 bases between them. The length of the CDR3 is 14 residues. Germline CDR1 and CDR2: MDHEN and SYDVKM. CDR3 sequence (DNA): TGTGCCAGCAGTTTTTTACAGGAACAAGAGACCCAGTACTTC. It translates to CASSFLQEQETQYF.